These T cell receptor beta chains were read from a single sample in a study of technical replicates of blood from a handful of donors. This table comes from immunoSEQ multiplex PCR, and its TCRdb copy is limited to in-frame clones, with some not included. This table holds some 75,000 clones, around 96% found once. Specimen: T cells isolated from PBMCs. All receptors come from a human donor in good health. Each CDR3 is given with its conserved first and last residue. The order of the fields is clone size, CDR3 length, J gene, D gene, V gene, CDR3 protein, CDR3 DNA. A D gene is named only where the DNA matches it firmly. Only some rows state a clone size, as once, few, many or a class for expanded clones.

>.|14|TRBJ2-7|TRBD1|TRBV19
CASSRTGVLREQYF
TGTGCCAGTAGTAGGACAGGGGTTCTGAGGGAGCAGTACTTC
>.|14|TRBJ1-2|.|TRBV4-1
CASSQDLGGYGYTF
TGCGCCAGCAGCCAAGATTTGGGGGGCTATGGCTACACCTTC
>.|17|TRBJ2-7|.|TRBV4-1
CASSQDQLGAITYEQYF
TGCGCCAGCAGCCAAGATCAACTGGGGGCGATAACCTACGAGCAGTACTTC
>.|14|TRBJ2-1|TRBD1|TRBV11-2
CASSLTGLNNEQFF
TGTGCCAGCAGCCTGACAGGGCTTAACAATGAGCAGTTCTTC
>.|14|TRBJ2-1|TRBD2|TRBV6-5
CASSYLRELEEQFF
TGTGCCAGCAGTTACTTGCGGGAGCTCGAAGAGCAGTTCTTC
>.|15|TRBJ2-5|TRBD1|TRBV13
CASSLEFGTGETQYF
TGTGCCAGCAGCTTAGAATTTGGGACAGGGGAGACCCAGTACTTC
>.|14|TRBJ1-1|.|TRBV27
CASSQGSMNTEAFF
TGTGCCAGCAGTCAGGGGAGCATGAACACTGAAGCTTTCTTT
>.|16|TRBJ1-5|TRBD1|TRBV2
CASQTQTGAPNQPQHF
TGTGCCAGCCAAACCCAGACAGGGGCCCCCAATCAGCCCCAGCATTTT
>.|15|TRBJ2-3|TRBD1|TRBV19
CASSIGTASTDTQYF
TGTGCCAGTAGTATCGGGACAGCGAGTACAGATACGCAGTATTTT
>.|16|TRBJ2-1|TRBD2|TRBV27
CASSLSVGLGFNEQFF
TGTGCCAGCAGTTTATCGGTTGGACTAGGGTTTAATGAGCAGTTCTTC
>.|15|TRBJ2-3|.|TRBV5-4
CASSPDWTSTDTQYF
TGTGCCAGCAGCCCGGACTGGACGAGCACAGATACGCAGTATTTT
>once|14|TRBJ1-1|.|TRBV28
CASRPPWANPEAFF
TGTGCCAGCAGACCGCCGTGGGCCAACCCTGAAGCTTTCTTT
>.|17|TRBJ1-1|.|TRBV5-4
CASSLGRHGGRDTEAFF
TGTGCCAGCAGCTTGGGACGTCACGGGGGGCGGGACACTGAAGCTTTCTTT
>.|14|TRBJ1-2|TRBD1|TRBV14
CASSQRTGNYGYTF
TGTGCCAGCAGCCAACGGACAGGCAACTATGGCTACACCTTC
>.|16|TRBJ1-3|.|TRBV4-3
CASSQVFAGSGNTIYF
TGCGCCAGCAGCCAAGTCTTCGCGGGATCTGGAAACACCATATATTTT
>.|19|TRBJ2-2|.|TRBV10-3
CAITDAGVLRTPRTGELFF
TGTGCCATCACAGATGCCGGGGTCCTCCGAACACCGAGGACCGGGGAGCTGTTTTTT
>.|11|TRBJ2-1|.|TRBV6-5
CASGSGHEQFF
TGTGCCAGCGGGAGTGGTCATGAGCAGTTCTTC
>.|13|TRBJ2-7|TRBD2|TRBV6-5
CASRQTSGRGQYF
TGTGCCAGCAGACAGACTAGCGGGAGGGGGCAGTACTTC
>.|14|TRBJ2-2|.|TRBV7-6
CASSPAGKPGELFF
TGTGCCAGCAGCCCAGCAGGAAAACCCGGGGAGCTGTTTTTT
>.|13|TRBJ2-7|.|TRBV28
CASSLQGPYEQYF
TGTGCCAGCAGTTTACAGGGCCCCTACGAGCAGTACTTC
>.|10|TRBJ1-1|.|TRBV20-1
CSAKGTEAFF
TGCAGTGCTAAGGGGACTGAAGCTTTCTTT
>.|14|TRBJ2-5|.|TRBV11-3
CASSLASAGETQYF
TGTGCCAGCAGCTTAGCCAGCGCTGGGGAGACCCAGTACTTC
>.|12|TRBJ2-7|.|TRBV5-6
CASTREPGEQYF
TGTGCCAGCACCCGAGAACCGGGGGAGCAGTACTTC
>.|16|TRBJ1-2|TRBD1|TRBV6-1
CASSGRGTGLGYGYTF
TGTGCCAGCAGTGGAAGGGGGACAGGGCTAGGGTATGGCTACACCTTC
>.|15|TRBJ1-5|TRBD1|TRBV6-5
CASSADRGLHQPQHF
TGTGCCAGCAGCGCGGACAGGGGGCTTCATCAGCCCCAGCATTTT
>.|16|TRBJ1-2|.|TRBV27
CASSKDSIPPNYGYTF
TGTGCCAGCAGTAAGGACTCGATTCCCCCTAACTATGGCTACACCTTC
>.|11|TRBJ1-2|.|TRBV6-5
CASRRGYGYTF
TGTGCCAGCAGGCGGGGGTATGGCTACACCTTC
>.|16|TRBJ1-3|.|TRBV4-3
CASSQLTGLSGNTIYF
TGCGCCAGCAGCCAATTGACCGGACTCTCTGGAAACACCATATATTTT
>once|12|TRBJ1-2|.|TRBV28
CASTLANYGYTF
TGTGCCAGCACCTTAGCTAACTATGGCTACACCTTC
>.|14|TRBJ2-7|.|TRBV6-5
CASSYDRNTYEQYF
TGTGCCAGCAGTTACGACAGAAATACCTACGAGCAGTACTTC
>.|14|TRBJ2-7|TRBD2|TRBV15
CATSSSGRAYEQYF
TGTGCCACCAGCAGTTCCGGGAGGGCCTACGAGCAGTACTTC
>.|16|TRBJ2-1|TRBD2|TRBV9
CASSVGGGRSYNEQFF
TGTGCCAGCAGCGTAGGCGGCGGGAGGTCCTACAATGAGCAGTTCTTC
>once|13|TRBJ2-7|.|TRBV5-6
CASSSLPDYEQYF
TGTGCCAGCAGCTCTCTCCCAGACTACGAGCAGTACTTC
>.|14|TRBJ1-5|.|TRBV19
CASSIAAGDQPQHF
TGTGCCAGTAGTATAGCGGCAGGGGATCAGCCCCAGCATTTT
>.|15|TRBJ2-1|TRBD2|TRBV7-6
CASSLGREGRNEQFF
TGTGCCAGCAGCTTAGGGCGGGAGGGTAGGAATGAGCAGTTCTTC
>.|15|TRBJ2-1|TRBD1|TRBV9
CASSLVTGGYNEQFF
TGTGCCAGCAGCTTGGTGACAGGGGGTTACAATGAGCAGTTCTTC
>.|13|TRBJ1-1|.|TRBV7-3
CASSLYPSTEAFF
TGTGCCAGCAGCTTATACCCTAGCACTGAAGCTTTCTTT
>.|15|TRBJ1-4|.|TRBV27
CASSLALAINEKLFF
TGTGCCAGCAGTTTAGCGTTAGCAATTAATGAAAAACTGTTTTTT
>.|14|TRBJ1-1|.|TRBV7-3
CASSLQGQNTEAFF
TGTGCCAGCAGCTTACAGGGACAGAACACTGAAGCTTTCTTT
>.|18|TRBJ2-7|TRBD1|TRBV11-2
CASSLDLLDRVRAYEQYF
TGTGCCAGCAGCTTAGACCTCCTCGACAGGGTTAGGGCCTACGAGCAGTACTTC
>.|13|TRBJ1-1|TRBD1|TRBV5-1
CASMRDRGGEAFF
TGCGCCAGCATGAGGGACAGGGGGGGTGAAGCTTTCTTT
>.|14|TRBJ1-1|TRBD1|TRBV7-3
CASSLTGQGPEAFF
TGTGCCAGCAGCTTAACTGGACAGGGGCCTGAAGCTTTCTTT
>.|16|TRBJ2-2|.|TRBV7-9
CASSLAWRGRTGELFF
TGTGCCAGCAGCTTAGCCTGGAGGGGGCGGACCGGGGAGCTGTTTTTT
>.|16|TRBJ1-4|.|TRBV4-3
CASSLNGAGQGEKLFF
TGCGCCAGCAGCCTAAACGGGGCAGGGCAGGGGGAAAAACTGTTTTTT
>.|13|TRBJ2-7|.|TRBV15
CATSRVGGYEQYF
TGTGCCACCAGCAGAGTCGGCGGCTACGAGCAGTACTTC
>.|14|TRBJ2-1|TRBD2|TRBV2
CATNRGLASDEQFF
TGTGCCACCAATAGGGGACTAGCTTCTGACGAGCAGTTCTTC
>.|16|TRBJ1-5|TRBD1|TRBV27
CASSFGGGTGLQPQHF
TGTGCCAGCAGTTTCGGCGGAGGGACAGGGCTACAGCCCCAGCATTTT
>.|15|TRBJ2-5|.|TRBV30
CAWSMYGLTGETQYF
TGTGCCTGGAGTATGTACGGACTAACCGGGGAGACCCAGTACTTC
>.|14|TRBJ1-3|.|TRBV9
CASSVEGSGNTIYF
TGTGCCAGCAGCGTAGAGGGGTCTGGAAACACCATATATTTT
>.|16|TRBJ2-1|TRBD2|TRBV5-4
CASSLNSRLAGSEQFF
TGTGCCAGCAGCTTGAACTCGAGACTAGCGGGAAGTGAGCAGTTCTTC
>.|13|TRBJ1-1|.|TRBV11-3
CASSSILNTEAFF
TGTGCCAGCAGCTCTATACTGAACACTGAAGCTTTCTTT
>.|13|TRBJ1-5|.|TRBV11-2
CASSSHRDQPQHF
TGTGCCAGCAGCTCCCACAGAGATCAGCCCCAGCATTTT
>.|15|TRBJ2-1|TRBD2|TRBV9
CASSVRLAGIDEQFF
TGTGCCAGCAGCGTTCGGCTAGCGGGAATAGATGAGCAGTTCTTC
>.|13|TRBJ2-7|TRBD1|TRBV10-3
CAIGDRGNDEQYF
TGTGCCATCGGGGACAGGGGTAACGACGAGCAGTACTTC
>.|11|TRBJ1-2|.|TRBV9
CASSAGDGYTF
TGTGCCAGCAGCGCAGGGGATGGCTACACCTTC
>.|13|TRBJ1-1|.|TRBV6-4
CASSTGRDTEAFF
TGTGCCAGCAGCACAGGGAGGGACACTGAAGCTTTCTTT